The table lists the clone carrying this T cell receptor beta chain with many counts. This specimen belongs to a study of T cells in Graves' hyperthyroidism and ophthalmopathy. In the study overall: Peripheral blood was taken when the disease was first diagnosed, before any treatment began.

Germline CDR1 SNHLY, CDR2 FYNNEI. J lost 2 bases, V lost 8 bases, and 11 bases had no gene match. The CDR3 sequence is 16 residues long. Researchers took RNA transcripts and amplified the TCR beta CDR3 regions from them. With the HTBI primer set, the TCR CDR3 went through a first round of RT-PCR. MiXCR, run by TCRdb on the multiplex PCR reads, gives a single entry per CDR3 protein. The repertoire has 650,000 to 700,000 distinct CDR3 sequences, 15% to 20% of them found once; the top ten carry about a sixth. The sample taken for sequencing was blood. The source of this sequence is a man between 45 and 60 years old with Graves' hyperthyroidism. This chain joins TRBV2 and TRBJ2-2; TRBD1 matches 7 bases. CDR3 sequence reads: CASHLESGGNTGELFF. DNA for the CDR3: TGTGCCAGCCATTTGGAGTCAGGGGGTAACACCGGGGAGCTGTTTTTT.